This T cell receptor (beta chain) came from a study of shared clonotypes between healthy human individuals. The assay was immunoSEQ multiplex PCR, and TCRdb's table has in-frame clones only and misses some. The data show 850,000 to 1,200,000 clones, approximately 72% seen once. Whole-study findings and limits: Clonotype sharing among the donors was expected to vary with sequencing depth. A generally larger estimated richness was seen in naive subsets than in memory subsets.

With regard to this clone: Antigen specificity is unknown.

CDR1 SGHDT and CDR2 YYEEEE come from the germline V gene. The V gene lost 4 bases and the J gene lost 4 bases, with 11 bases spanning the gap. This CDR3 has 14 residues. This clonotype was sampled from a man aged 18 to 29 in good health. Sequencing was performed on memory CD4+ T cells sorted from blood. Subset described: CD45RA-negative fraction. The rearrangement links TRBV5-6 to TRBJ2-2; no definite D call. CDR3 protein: CASSHPGFTGELFF. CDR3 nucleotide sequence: TGTGCCAGCAGCCACCCCGGATTCACCGGGGAGCTGTTTTTT.